A selection of T cell receptor beta chains follows, all from one sample in a study of shared clonotypes between healthy human individuals. Generated by immunoSEQ multiplex PCR, the TCRdb table keeps only in-frame clones and is missing some. The sample holds some 2,000,000 clones, 95% seen once. The sequenced sample was naive CD4+ T cells sorted from blood. The receptors shown here come from a man aged 18 to 35 in good health. Both conserved end residues are part of each CDR3.

length: 15; J: TRBJ2-5; V: TRBV7-9; CDR3: CASSSQTGPQETQYF
length: 12; J: TRBJ2-1; V: TRBV4-3; CDR3: CASSQVGNEQFF
length: 14; J: TRBJ1-2; V: TRBV19; CDR3: CASRGSWGLGGYTF
length: 19; J: TRBJ1-2; V: TRBV5-1; CDR3: CASSLLSSGTGGRSSHYTF
length: 18; J: TRBJ2-1; V: TRBV27; CDR3: CASSHDRPGGAGLSEQFF
length: 15; J: TRBJ1-1; V: TRBV27; CDR3: CASSLPGATGTEAFF
length: 12; J: TRBJ1-1; V: TRBV6-5; CDR3: CASSFGQGSTFF
length: 16; J: TRBJ2-4; V: TRBV28; CDR3: CASSLWGETGKNIQYF
length: 12; J: TRBJ1-5; V: TRBV19; CDR3: CASSILGQPQHF
length: 14; J: TRBJ2-3; V: TRBV7-2; CDR3: CASSRGGDIYTQYF
length: 13; J: TRBJ1-5; V: TRBV7-8; CDR3: CASSPQLGQPQHF
length: 15; J: TRBJ2-1; V: TRBV7-2; CDR3: CASSLVSGVNNEQFF